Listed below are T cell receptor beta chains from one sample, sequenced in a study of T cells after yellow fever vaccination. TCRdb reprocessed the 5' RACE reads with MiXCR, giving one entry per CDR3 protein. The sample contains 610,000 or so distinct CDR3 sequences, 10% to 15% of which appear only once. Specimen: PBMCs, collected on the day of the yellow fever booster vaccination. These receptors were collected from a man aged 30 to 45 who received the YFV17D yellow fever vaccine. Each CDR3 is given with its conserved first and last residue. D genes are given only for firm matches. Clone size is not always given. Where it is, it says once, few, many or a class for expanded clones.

CDR3: CASSLDLGQPYNEQFF
DNA: TGTGCCAGCAGCTTAGATTTAGGGCAACCCTACAATGAGCAGTTCTTC
J: TRBJ2-1
V: TRBV11-2
size: NA
D: NA

CDR3: CSVEDPRVPGELFF
DNA: TGCAGCGTTGAAGATCCCAGGGTACCCGGGGAGCTGTTTTTT
J: TRBJ2-2
V: TRBV29-1
size: few
D: NA

CDR3: CAISGDRGPTTKQFF
DNA: TGTGCCATCAGTGGAGACAGGGGCCCTACCACAAAGCAGTTCTTC
J: TRBJ2-1
V: TRBV10-3
size: NA
D: TRBD1

CDR3: CASSNPSGVAGGNEQFF
DNA: TGTGCCAGCAGCAACCCCTCGGGAGTAGCGGGAGGGAATGAGCAGTTCTTC
J: TRBJ2-1
V: TRBV9
size: few
D: TRBD2

CDR3: CASRKLFGQSYEQYF
DNA: TGTGCCAGCAGAAAACTGTTCGGACAGTCCTACGAGCAGTACTTC
J: TRBJ2-7
V: TRBV6-2/TRBV6-3
size: few
D: NA

CDR3: CASSKEQGAGELFF
DNA: TGCGCCAGCAGCAAAGAACAGGGGGCCGGGGAGCTGTTTTTT
J: TRBJ2-2
V: TRBV5-1
size: many
D: TRBD1

CDR3: CASSQLGDYGYTF
DNA: TGTGCCAGCAGCCAATTAGGGGACTATGGCTACACCTTC
J: TRBJ1-2
V: TRBV3-1
size: NA
D: NA

CDR3: CASSVRPGTDTQYF
DNA: TGTGCCAGCAGCGTACGCCCCGGCACAGATACGCAGTATTTT
J: TRBJ2-3
V: TRBV7-2
size: many
D: NA

CDR3: CASSLEAGFYTDTQYF
DNA: TGTGCCAGCAGCTTGGAAGCGGGGTTTTACACAGATACGCAGTATTTT
J: TRBJ2-3
V: TRBV7-2
size: few
D: TRBD2

CDR3: CSADRGWIPYNEQFF
DNA: TGCAGTGCTGATAGGGGGTGGATACCTTACAATGAGCAGTTCTTC
J: TRBJ2-1
V: TRBV20-1
size: few
D: NA

CDR3: CASSLDPGSGSLTDTQYF
DNA: TGTGCCAGCAGCTTAGATCCAGGTAGCGGGAGCCTCACAGATACGCAGTATTTT
J: TRBJ2-3
V: TRBV11-2
size: few
D: TRBD2

CDR3: CASIRYPNTGELFF
DNA: TGTGCCAGCATCCGGTACCCGAACACCGGGGAGCTGTTTTTT
J: TRBJ2-2
V: TRBV5-4
size: NA
D: NA

CDR3: CSAGSGSVSYNEQFF
DNA: TGCAGTGCTGGTAGCGGGAGTGTTTCCTACAATGAGCAGTTCTTC
J: TRBJ2-1
V: TRBV20-1
size: NA
D: TRBD2

CDR3: CASSPRTGAQETQYF
DNA: TGCGCCAGCAGCCCAAGAACGGGAGCCCAAGAGACCCAGTACTTC
J: TRBJ2-5
V: TRBV4-3
size: NA
D: NA

CDR3: CASSRLAGSGELFF
DNA: TGTGCCAGCAGCAGACTAGCGGGATCCGGGGAGCTGTTTTTT
J: TRBJ2-2
V: TRBV6-1
size: NA
D: TRBD2

CDR3: CSARDETGRETQYF
DNA: TGCAGTGCTAGAGATGAGACCGGGAGAGAGACCCAGTACTTC
J: TRBJ2-5
V: TRBV20-1
size: NA
D: NA

CDR3: CATGVGGEQYF
DNA: TGCGCCACCGGGGTGGGGGGGGAGCAGTACTTC
J: TRBJ2-7
V: TRBV10-2
size: many
D: TRBD2